The 15 T cell receptor beta chains below all came from one sample that was sequenced in a study of tumor-infiltrating lymphocytes in primary liver carcinoma. Unsorted whole blood yielded the blood RNA, and germline DNA was also extracted. Total RNA (around 500 ng) served as template for TCR beta cDNA synthesis primed by a constant-region primer. What produced the TCR beta libraries was three nested multiplex PCR rounds using slightly modified ARM-PCR. Researchers ran the first two PCR rounds for ten to eleven cycles each with TRBV1-TRBV30 forward primers and a C-beta reverse primer. Via MiXCR, TCRdb re-called the multiplex PCR reads, giving one row per CDR3 protein. The sample lists approximately 330,000 distinct CDR3 sequences, less than 75% occurring once. Sample: peripheral blood. The receptors shown here come from a man in his forties with primary liver carcinoma and hepatitis B virus infection.

A remark on this clonotype: A much larger clone is a single base away; this may be a read error. This rearrangement joins TRBV12-3 or TRBV12-4 to TRBJ2-3, with D possibly being TRBD1 (5 bases). This CDR3 has 13 residues. The CDR3 region is CATCTGFTDTKYF. Here the CDR3 DNA reads TGTGCCACCTGTACAGGTTTCACAGATACGAAGTATTTT.

This clonotype was counted a single time. At one end, the junction sequence differs from germline, possibly due to a read error. The chain has TRBV7-9 and TRBJ2-1; tentatively, D is TRBD1 (7 bases). The CDR3 consists of 15 residues. Germline V gives CDR1 SEHNR, CDR2 FQNEAQ (reference sequence). Written as DNA, the CDR3 is TGTGTCAGCAGCTTAGCGGACGACAGGGTACCTGAGCAGTTCTTC. Encoded protein: CVSSLADDRVPEQFF.

The chain links TRBV6-5 to TRBJ2-1, with TRBD1 matching 8 bases. Trimming removed 10 bases from V and 12 bases from J; junction bases left unmatched: 14. This CDR3 has 13 residues. Germline V gene lookup returns CDR1 MNHEY and CDR2 SVGAGI. The DNA of the CDR3 is TGTGCCATCACGAAACAGGGGGGAGGTGGGCAGTTCTTC. Protein sequence: CAITKQGGGGQFF.

As concerns this clonotype: One end of the junction is discordant with germline, which a read error may explain. The chain couples TRBV11-2 to TRBJ2-5, with no clear D. The CDR3 loop spans 13 amino acids. Looked up from germline, CDR1 is SGHAT and CDR2 is FQNNGV. The CDR3 spells CTSSYRPQETQYF. The CDR3 nucleotides are TGTACCAGCAGCTATCGGCCCCAAGAGACCCAGTACTTC.

The chain couples TRBV5-1 to TRBJ2-7; D perhaps matches TRBD1 (5 bases). Per the germline V gene, CDR1 is SGHRS and CDR2 is YFSETQ. The CDR3 contains 15 residues. V lost 0 bases, J lost 2 bases, and 12 bases lay in between. Here the CDR3 DNA reads TGCGCCAGCAGCTTGGAACCAGGGCGACCCTACGAGCAGTACTTC. Translated: CASSLEPGRPYEQYF.

Ten or more counts support this clonotype. In DNA, the CDR3 is TGTGCCAGCAGCCGACTTGGGGGCATTGGCAATCAGCCCCAGCATTTT. Translated, it gives CASSRLGGIGNQPQHF. V usage is TRBV5-5 and J usage is TRBJ1-5; the D gene is possibly TRBD1 (6 bases). V dropped 4 bases and J dropped 2 bases, with 16 bases sitting between them. The germline CDR1 and CDR2 sequences are SGHKS and YYEKEE (reference sequence). CDR3 length: 16 amino acids.

The sample holds many counts of this clonotype. The V gene is TRBV11-2, the J gene TRBJ2-3, with D perhaps matching TRBD1 (5 bases). The CDR3 has 17 amino acids. Between the trimmed V and J ends, which lost 5 bases and 4 bases, there was a span of 22 bases. Germline assignment: CDR1 SGHAT and CDR2 FQNNGV. The chain's CDR3 is CASSLGPPGSSADTQYF. The CDR3 region has the DNA TGTGCCAGCAGCCTAGGGCCCCCAGGGTCTTCGGCAGATACGCAGTATTTT.

This clonotype was recorded once. This may be a read error, as it is one base from a much larger clone. J is TRBJ2-1 and V is TRBV6-5; the match to TRBD2 covers 8 bases. The germline gives CDR1 MNHEY, CDR2 SVGAGI. This CDR3 has 16 amino acids. The CDR3 sequence is CASRRGGTSPYSEQFF. As DNA, the CDR3 is TGTGCCAGCAGACGGGGGGGGACTAGTCCATACAGTGAGCAGTTCTTC.

As concerns this clonotype: This sequence may be a read error, since a much larger clone differs from it by one base. This chain links TRBV6-2 or TRBV6-3 with TRBJ2-7; D gene uncertain. The CDR3 extends over 15 amino acids. Trimming shortened V by 6 bases and J by 4 bases, and 19 bases separated the two germline ends. From germline, CDR1 is MNHEY and CDR2 SVGEGT. The CDR3: CASRNNLQSAYEQYF. The CDR3 DNA follows: TGTGCCAGCAGGAACAACCTCCAGAGTGCGTACGAGCAGTACTTC.

This clonotype was found many times. The rearrangement uses TRBV11-3 and TRBJ2-5; 7 bases fit TRBD1. The V gene end was trimmed by 2 bases and the J gene end by 4 bases; junction bases not matched to a gene: 4. Germline assignment: CDR1 SGHNT and CDR2 YENEEA. This CDR3 contains 14 residues. The CDR3 DNA sequence: TGTGCCAGCAGCTTACGAACAGGGGTAGAGACCCAGTACTTC. Translated: CASSLRTGVETQYF.

V gene TRBV6-1 combines with J gene TRBJ1-2, with TRBD1 matching 10 bases. CDR1 is MNHNS and CDR2 is SASEGT in the germline V gene. The junction had 12 bases not matched to a gene; V was cut back by 7 bases and J by 4 bases. The CDR3 covers 16 residues. CDR3: CASIYGQGDFGYGYTF. For the CDR3, the DNA is TGTGCCAGCATCTACGGACAGGGGGATTTTGGCTATGGCTACACCTTC.

This rearrangement joins TRBV6-2 or TRBV6-3 to TRBJ2-7; D is unclear. Trimming shortened V by 6 bases and J by 1 base, and 13 bases separated the two germline ends. Germline assignment: CDR1 MNHEY and CDR2 SVGEGT. The CDR3 sequence is 14 residues long. CDR3 sequence: CASRKRGVSYEQYF. In DNA form, the CDR3 reads TGTGCCAGCAGAAAGAGAGGTGTGTCCTACGAGCAGTACTTC.

Remarks on this clonotype: Without the conserved terminal phenylalanine or tryptophan, this CDR3 likely stems from a read error. The chain couples TRBV11-2 to TRBJ2-1; D is possibly TRBD2 (6 bases). The germline V gene encodes CDR1 SGHAT and CDR2 FQNNGV. The CDR3 covers 15 residues. The CDR3 DNA is TGTGCCAGCAGCTTAAAACTAGCCTCGTACAATGTGCAGTTCATC. Its translation is CASSLKLASYNVQFI.

A note on this clonotype: Possible read error: a much larger clone is one base away. The chain uses TRBV4-1 and TRBJ1-2; D uncertain. The CDR3 loop spans 16 amino acids. Germline CDR1 and CDR2: MGHRA and YSYEKL. V lost 0 bases and J 4 bases, leaving 15 bases between the germline ends. The CDR3 DNA follows: TGCGCCAGCAGCCAAGATATTGGGAATTGGGGCTATGGCTACACCTTC. It is translated as CASSQDIGNWGYGYTF.

This chain links TRBV24-1 with TRBJ2-3, with unresolved D. The CDR3 runs to 13 residues. V lost 2 bases, J lost 0 bases, and 2 bases lay in between. CDR1 KGHDR and CDR2 SFDVKD come from the germline V gene. The CDR3 DNA reads as TGTGCCACCAGTGATTCAAGCACAGATACGCAGTATTTT. Translating gives CATSDSSTDTQYF.